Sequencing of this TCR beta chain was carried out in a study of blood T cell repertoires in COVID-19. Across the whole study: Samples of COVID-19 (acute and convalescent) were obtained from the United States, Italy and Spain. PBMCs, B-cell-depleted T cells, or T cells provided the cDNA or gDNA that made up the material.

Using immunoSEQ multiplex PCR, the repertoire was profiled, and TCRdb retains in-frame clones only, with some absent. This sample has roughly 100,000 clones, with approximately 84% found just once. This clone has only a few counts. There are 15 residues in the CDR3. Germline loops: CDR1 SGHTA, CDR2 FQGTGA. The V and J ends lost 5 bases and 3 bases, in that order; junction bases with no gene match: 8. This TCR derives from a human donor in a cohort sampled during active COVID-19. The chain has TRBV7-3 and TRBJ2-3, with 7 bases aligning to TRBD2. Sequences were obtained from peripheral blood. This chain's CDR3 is CASSPGLGSTDTQYF. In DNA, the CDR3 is TGTGCCAGCAGCCCAGGACTAGGCAGTACAGATACGCAGTATTTT.